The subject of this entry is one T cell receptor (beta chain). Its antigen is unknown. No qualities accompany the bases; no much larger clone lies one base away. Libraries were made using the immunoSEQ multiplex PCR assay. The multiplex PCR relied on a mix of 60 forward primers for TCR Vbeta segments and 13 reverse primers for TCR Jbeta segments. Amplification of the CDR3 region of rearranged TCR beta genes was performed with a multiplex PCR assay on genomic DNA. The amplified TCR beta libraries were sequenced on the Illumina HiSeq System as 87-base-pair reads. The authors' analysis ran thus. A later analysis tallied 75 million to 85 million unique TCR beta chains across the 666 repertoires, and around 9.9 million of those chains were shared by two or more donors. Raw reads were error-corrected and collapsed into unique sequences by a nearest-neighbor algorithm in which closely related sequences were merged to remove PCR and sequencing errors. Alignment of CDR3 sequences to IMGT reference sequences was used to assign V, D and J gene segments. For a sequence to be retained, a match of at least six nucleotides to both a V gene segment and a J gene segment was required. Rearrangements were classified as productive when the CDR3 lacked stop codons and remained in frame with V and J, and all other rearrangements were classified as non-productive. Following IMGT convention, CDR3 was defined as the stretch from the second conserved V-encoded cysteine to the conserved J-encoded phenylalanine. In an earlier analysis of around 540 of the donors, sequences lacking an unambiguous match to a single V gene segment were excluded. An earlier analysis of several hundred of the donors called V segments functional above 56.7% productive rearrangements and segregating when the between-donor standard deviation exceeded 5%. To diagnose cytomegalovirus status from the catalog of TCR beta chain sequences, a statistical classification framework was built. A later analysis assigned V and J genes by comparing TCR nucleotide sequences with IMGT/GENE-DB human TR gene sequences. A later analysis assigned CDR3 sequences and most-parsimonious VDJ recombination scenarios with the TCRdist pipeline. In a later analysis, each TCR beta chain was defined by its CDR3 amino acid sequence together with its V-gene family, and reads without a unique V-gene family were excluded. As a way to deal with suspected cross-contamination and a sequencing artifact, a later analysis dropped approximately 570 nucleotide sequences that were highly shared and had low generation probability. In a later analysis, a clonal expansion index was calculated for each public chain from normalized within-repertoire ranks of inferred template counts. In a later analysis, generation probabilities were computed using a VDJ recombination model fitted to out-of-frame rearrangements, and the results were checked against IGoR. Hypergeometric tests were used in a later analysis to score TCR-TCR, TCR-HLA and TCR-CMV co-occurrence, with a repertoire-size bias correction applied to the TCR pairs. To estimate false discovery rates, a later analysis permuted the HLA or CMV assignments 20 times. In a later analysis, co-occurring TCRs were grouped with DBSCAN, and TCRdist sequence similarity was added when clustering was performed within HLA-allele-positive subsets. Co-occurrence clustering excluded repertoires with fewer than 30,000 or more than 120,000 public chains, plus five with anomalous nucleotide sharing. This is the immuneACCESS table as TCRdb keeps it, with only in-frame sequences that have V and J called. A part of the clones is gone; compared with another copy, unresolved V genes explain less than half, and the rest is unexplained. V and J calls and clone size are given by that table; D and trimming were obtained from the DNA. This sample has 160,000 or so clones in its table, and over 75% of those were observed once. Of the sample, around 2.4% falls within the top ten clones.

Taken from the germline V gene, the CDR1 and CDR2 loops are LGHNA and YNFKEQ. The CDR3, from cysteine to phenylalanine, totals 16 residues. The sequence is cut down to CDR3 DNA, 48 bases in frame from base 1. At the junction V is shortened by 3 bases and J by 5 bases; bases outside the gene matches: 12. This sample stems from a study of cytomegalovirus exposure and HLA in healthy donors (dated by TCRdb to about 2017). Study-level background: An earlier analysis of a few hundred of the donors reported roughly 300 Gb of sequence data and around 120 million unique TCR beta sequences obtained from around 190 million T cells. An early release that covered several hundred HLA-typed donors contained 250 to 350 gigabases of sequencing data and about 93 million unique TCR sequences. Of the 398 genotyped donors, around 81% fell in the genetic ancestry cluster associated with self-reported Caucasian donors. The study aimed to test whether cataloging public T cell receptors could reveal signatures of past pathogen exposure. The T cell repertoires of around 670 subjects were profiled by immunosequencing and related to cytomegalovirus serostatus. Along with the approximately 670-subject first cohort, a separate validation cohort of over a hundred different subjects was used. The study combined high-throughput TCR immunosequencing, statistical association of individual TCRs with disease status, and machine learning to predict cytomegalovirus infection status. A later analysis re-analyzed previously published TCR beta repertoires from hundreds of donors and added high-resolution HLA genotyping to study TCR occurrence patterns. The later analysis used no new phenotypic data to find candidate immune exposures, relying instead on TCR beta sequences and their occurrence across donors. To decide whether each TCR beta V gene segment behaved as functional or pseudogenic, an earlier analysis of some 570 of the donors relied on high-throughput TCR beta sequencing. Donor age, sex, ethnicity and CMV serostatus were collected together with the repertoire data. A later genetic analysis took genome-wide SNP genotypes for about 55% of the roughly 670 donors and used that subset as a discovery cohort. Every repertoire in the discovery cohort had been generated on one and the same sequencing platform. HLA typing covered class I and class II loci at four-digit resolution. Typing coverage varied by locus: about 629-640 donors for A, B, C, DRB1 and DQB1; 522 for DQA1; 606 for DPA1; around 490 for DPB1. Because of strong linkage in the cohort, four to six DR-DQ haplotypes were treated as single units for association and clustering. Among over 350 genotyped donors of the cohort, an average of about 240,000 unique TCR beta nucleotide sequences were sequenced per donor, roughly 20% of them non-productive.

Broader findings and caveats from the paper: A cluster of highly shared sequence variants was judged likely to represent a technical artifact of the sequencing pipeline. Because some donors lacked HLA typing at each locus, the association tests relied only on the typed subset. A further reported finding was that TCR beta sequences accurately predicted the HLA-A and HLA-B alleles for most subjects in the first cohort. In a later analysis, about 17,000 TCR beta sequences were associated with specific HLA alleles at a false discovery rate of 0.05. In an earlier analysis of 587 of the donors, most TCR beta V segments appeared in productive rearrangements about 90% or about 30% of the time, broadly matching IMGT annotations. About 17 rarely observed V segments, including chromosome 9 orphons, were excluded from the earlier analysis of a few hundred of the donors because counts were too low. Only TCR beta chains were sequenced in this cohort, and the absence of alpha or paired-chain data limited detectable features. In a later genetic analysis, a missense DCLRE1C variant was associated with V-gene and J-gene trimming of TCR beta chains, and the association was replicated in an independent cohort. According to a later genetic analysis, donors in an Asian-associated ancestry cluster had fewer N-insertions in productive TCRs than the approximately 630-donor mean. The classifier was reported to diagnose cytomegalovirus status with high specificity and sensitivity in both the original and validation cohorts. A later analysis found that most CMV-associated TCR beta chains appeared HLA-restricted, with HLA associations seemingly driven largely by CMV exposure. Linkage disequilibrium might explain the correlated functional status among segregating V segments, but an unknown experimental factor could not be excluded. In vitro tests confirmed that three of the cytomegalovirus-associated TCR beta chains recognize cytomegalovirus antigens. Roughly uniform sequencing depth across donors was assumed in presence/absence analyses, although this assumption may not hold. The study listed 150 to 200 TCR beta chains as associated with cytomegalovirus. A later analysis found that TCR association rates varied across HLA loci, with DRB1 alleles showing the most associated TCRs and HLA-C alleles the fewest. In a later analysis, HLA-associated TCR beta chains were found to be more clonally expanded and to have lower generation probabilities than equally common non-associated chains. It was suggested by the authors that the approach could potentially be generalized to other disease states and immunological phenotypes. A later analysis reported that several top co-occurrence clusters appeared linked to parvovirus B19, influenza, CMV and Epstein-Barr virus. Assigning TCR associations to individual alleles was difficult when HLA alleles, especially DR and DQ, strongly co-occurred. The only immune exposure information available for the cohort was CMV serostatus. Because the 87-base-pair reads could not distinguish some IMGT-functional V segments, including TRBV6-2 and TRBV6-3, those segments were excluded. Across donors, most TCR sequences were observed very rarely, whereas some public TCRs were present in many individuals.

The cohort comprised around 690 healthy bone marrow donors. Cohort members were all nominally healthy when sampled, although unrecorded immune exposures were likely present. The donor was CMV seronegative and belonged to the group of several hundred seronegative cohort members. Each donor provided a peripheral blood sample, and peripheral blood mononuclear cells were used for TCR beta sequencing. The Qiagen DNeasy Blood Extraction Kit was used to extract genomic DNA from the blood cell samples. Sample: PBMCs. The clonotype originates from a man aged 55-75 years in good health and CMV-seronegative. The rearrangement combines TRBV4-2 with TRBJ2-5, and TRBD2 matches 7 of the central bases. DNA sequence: TGTGCCAGCAGCCAGGACGGTTTGGGAGGGGTGGAGACCCAGTACTTC. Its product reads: CASSQDGLGGVETQYF.